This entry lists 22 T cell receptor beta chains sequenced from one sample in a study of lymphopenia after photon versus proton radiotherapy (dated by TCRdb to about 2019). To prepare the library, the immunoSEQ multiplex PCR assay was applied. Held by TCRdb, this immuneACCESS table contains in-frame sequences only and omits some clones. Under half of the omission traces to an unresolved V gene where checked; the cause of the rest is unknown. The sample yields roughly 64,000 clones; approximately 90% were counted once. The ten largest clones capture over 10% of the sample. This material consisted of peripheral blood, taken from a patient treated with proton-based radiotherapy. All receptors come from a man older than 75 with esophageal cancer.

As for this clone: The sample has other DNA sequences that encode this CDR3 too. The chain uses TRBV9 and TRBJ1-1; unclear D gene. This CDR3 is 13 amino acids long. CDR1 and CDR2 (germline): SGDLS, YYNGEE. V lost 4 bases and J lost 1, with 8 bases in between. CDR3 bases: TGTGCCAGCAGCCCCAGGCCGAACACTGAAGCTTTCTTT. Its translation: CASSPRPNTEAFF.

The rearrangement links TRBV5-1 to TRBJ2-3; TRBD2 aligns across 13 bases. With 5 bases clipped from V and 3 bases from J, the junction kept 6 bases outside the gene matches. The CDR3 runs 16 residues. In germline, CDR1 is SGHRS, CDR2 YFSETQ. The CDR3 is CASRGLAGVGTDTQYF. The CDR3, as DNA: TGCGCCAGCAGAGGACTAGCGGGAGTAGGGACAGATACGCAGTATTTT.

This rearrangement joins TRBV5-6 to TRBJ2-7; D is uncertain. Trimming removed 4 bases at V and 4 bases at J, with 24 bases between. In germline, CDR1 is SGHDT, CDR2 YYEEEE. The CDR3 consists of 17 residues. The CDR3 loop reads CASSVAWIGAIGYEQYF. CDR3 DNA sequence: TGTGCCAGCAGCGTGGCTTGGATAGGAGCAATAGGGTACGAGCAGTACTTC.

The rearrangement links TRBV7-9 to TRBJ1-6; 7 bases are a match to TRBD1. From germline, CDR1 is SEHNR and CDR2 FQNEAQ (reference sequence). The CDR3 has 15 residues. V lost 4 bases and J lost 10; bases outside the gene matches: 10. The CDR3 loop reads CASSSTQGIGSPLHF. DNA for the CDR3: TGTGCCAGCAGCTCAACACAGGGGATAGGCTCACCCCTCCACTTT.

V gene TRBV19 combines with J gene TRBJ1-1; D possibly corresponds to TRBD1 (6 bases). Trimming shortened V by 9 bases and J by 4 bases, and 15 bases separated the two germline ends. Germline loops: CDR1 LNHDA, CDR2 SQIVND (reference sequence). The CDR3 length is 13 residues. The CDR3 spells CASQQGGITEAFF. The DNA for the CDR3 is TGTGCCAGCCAACAGGGTGGGATCACTGAAGCTTTCTTT.

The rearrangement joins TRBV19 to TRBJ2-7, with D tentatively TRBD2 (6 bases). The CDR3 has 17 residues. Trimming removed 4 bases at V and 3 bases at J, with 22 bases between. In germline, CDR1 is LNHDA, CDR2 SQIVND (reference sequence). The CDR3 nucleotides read TGTGCCAGTAGTAGACGGTTGTCCCGCGGGACCTTCTACGAGCAGTACTTC. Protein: CASSRRLSRGTFYEQYF.

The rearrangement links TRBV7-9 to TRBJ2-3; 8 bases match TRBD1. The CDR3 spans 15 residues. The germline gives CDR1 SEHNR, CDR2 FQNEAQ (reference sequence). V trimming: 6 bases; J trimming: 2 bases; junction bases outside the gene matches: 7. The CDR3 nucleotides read TGTGCCAGCAGTTCGGACAGGGAACACACAGATACGCAGTATTTT. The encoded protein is CASSSDREHTDTQYF.

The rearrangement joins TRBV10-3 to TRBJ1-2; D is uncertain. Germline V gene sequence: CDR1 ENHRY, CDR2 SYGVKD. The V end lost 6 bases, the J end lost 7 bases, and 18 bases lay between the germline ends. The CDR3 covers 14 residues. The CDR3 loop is CAISAAQQGRGYTF. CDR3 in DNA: TGTGCCATCAGCGCCGCACAACAAGGCCGTGGCTACACCTTC.

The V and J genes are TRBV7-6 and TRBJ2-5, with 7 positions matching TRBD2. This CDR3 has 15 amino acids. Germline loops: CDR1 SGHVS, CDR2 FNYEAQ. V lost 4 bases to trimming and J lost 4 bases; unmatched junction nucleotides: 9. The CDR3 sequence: CASSSSGMVVETQYF. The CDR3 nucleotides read TGTGCCAGCAGCTCCAGCGGGATGGTAGTAGAGACCCAGTACTTC. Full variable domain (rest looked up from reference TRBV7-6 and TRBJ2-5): GAGVSQSPRYKVTKRGQDVALRCDPISGHVSLYWYRQALGQGPEFLTYFNYEAQQDKSGLPNDRFSAERPEGSISTLTIQRTEQRDSAMYRCASSSSGMVVETQYFGPGTRLLVL.

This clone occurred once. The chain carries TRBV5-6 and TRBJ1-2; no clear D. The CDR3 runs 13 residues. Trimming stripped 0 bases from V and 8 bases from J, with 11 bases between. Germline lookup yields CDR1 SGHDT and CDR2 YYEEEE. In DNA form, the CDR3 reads TGTGCCAGCAGCTTGGGGGAATCTGGGGGCTACACCTTC. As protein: CASSLGESGGYTF.

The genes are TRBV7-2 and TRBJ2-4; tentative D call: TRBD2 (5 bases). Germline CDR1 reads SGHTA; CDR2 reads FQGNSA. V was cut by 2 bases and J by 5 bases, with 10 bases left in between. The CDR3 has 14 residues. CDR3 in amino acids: CASSLKTRENIQYF. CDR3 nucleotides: TGTGCCAGCAGCTTAAAAACGAGGGAAAACATTCAGTACTTC.

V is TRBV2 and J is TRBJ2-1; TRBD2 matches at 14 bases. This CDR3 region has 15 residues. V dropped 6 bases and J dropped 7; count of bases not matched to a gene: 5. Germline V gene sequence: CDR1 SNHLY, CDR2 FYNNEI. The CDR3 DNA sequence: TGTGCCAGCAGGAGGGGACTAGCGGGAGCTAATGAGCAGTTCTTC. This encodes CASRRGLAGANEQFF.

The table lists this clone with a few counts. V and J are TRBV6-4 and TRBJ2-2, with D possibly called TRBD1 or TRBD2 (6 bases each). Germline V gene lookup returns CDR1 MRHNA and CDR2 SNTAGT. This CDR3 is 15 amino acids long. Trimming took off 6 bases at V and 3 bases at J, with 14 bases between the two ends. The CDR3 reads CASSALGGYTGELFF. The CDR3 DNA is TGTGCCAGCAGCGCTCTCGGGGGCTACACCGGGGAGCTGTTTTTT.

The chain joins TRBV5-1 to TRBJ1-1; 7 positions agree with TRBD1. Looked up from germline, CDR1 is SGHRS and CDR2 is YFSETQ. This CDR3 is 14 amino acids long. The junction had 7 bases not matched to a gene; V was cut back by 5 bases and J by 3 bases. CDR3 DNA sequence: TGCGCCAGCAGGCGAGGGGGCGCGGACACTGAAGCTTTCTTT. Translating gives CASRRGGADTEAFF.

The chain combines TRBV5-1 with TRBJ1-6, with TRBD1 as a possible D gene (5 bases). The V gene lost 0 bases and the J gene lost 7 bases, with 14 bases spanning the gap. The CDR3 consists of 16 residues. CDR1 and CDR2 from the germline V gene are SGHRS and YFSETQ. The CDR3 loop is CASSLAGQGGNSPLHF. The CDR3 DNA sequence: TGCGCCAGCAGCTTGGCGGGTCAGGGCGGCAATTCACCCCTCCACTTT.

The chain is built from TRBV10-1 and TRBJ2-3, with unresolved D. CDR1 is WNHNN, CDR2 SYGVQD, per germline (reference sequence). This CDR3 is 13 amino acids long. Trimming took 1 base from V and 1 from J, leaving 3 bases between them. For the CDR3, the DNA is TGCGCCAGCAGTGAGTGGGGCACAGATACGCAGTATTTT. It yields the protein CASSEWGTDTQYF.

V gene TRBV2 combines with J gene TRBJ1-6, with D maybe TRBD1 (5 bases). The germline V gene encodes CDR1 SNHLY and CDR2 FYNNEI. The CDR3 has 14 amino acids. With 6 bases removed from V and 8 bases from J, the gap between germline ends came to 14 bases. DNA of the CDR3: TGTGCCAGCAGATACGGGGCCCGGGATTCACCCCTCCACTTT. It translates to CASRYGARDSPLHF.

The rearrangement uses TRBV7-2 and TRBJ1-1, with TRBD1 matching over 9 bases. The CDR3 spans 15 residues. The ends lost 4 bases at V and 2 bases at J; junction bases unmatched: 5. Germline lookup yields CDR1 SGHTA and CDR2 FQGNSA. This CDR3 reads CASSWDRDLNTEAFF. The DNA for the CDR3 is TGTGCCAGCAGCTGGGACAGGGACCTAAACACTGAAGCTTTCTTT.

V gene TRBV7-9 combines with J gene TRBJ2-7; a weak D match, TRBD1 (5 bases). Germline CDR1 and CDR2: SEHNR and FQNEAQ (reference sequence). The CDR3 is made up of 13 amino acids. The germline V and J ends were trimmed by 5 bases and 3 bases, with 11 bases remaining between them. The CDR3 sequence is CASSAKGLYEQYF. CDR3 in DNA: TGTGCCAGCAGCGCAAAGGGGCTCTACGAGCAGTACTTC.

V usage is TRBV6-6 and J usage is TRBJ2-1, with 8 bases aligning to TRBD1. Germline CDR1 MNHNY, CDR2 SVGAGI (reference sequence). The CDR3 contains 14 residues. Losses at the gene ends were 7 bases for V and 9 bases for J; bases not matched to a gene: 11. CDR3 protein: CASTGTRGPGEQFF. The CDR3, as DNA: TGTGCCAGCACCGGTACCAGGGGGCCGGGTGAGCAGTTCTTC.

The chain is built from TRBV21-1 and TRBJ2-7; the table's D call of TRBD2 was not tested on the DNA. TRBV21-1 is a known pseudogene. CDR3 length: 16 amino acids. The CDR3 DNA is TGTGCCAGCAGCAAAGGGCGGCGACGCGCCACCCACGAGCAGTACTTC. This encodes CASSKGRRRATHEQYF.

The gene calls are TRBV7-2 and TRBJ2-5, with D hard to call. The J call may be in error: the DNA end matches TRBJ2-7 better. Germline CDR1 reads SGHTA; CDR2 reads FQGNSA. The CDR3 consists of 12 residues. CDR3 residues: CASSLDTAEQYF. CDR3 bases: TGTGCCAGCAGCTTAGACACCGCCGAGCAGTACTTC.